Presented here are 18 T cell receptor beta chains from one specimen sequenced in a study of T cell responses to AZD1222 COVID-19 vaccine. Assay used: immunoSEQ multiplex PCR; TCRdb lists only in-frame clones, some missing. The repertoire holds around 110,000 clones, with about 92% as singletons. The sequences come from peripheral blood, collected on day 0 of AZD1222 vaccination. Receptor source: an adult in good health.

The chain carries TRBV5-1 and TRBJ1-1; 7 bases map to TRBD1. This CDR3 has 15 amino acids. CDR1 is SGHRS, CDR2 YFSETQ, per germline. The V segment lost 2 bases and the J segment 4 bases; nucleotides outside the gene matches: 8. In DNA, the CDR3 is TGCGCCAGCAGCTTTTCCCCCGGGACAGTCACTGAAGCTTTCTTT. Its protein product is CASSFSPGTVTEAFF.

The rearrangement links TRBV19 to TRBJ2-1; D is possibly TRBD2 (7 bases). Germline CDR1 is LNHDA and CDR2 is SQIVND (reference sequence). Trimming left V 7 bases short and J 4 bases short, with 11 bases between. The CDR3 loop spans 13 amino acids. The CDR3 sequence: CASTGGFYNEQFF. DNA for the CDR3: TGTGCCAGTACGGGGGGCTTTTACAATGAGCAGTTCTTC. The full variable domain, with the rest looked up from reference TRBV19 and TRBJ2-1, is DGGITQSPKYLFRKEGQNVTLSCEQNLNHDAMYWYRQDPGQGLRLIYYSQIVNDFQKGDIAEGYSVSREKKESFPLTVTSAQKNPTAFYLCASTGGFYNEQFFGPGTRLTVL.

The J gene is TRBJ1-1, the V gene TRBV6-5, with 8 nucleotides matching TRBD1. Germline CDR1 and CDR2: MNHEY and SVGAGI. This CDR3 has 13 amino acids. Unmatched junction bases numbered 8, after V lost 7 bases and J lost 7 bases. The CDR3 DNA is TGTGCCAGCAACCCTCGGACAGGGTATGAAGCTTTCTTT. Translation gives CASNPRTGYEAFF.

The V and J genes are TRBV5-1 and TRBJ2-4; TRBD2 matches at 15 bases. Germline V CDR1 and CDR2: SGHRS, YFSETQ. The CDR3 has 16 amino acids. V lost 2 bases, J lost 8 bases, and 5 bases stayed unmatched. The CDR3 DNA is TGCGCCAGCAGCTTAGGACTAGCGGGAGGGATGGACATTCAGTACTTC. It translates to CASSLGLAGGMDIQYF.

The genes are TRBV28 and TRBJ2-3; D might be TRBD1 or TRBD2, each matching 6 bases. The germline V and J ends were trimmed by 8 bases and 4 bases, with 22 bases remaining between them. The CDR3 covers 16 residues. Germline CDR1 reads MDHEN; CDR2 reads SYDVKM. The CDR3 reads CASGENRGAGADTQYF. DNA of the CDR3: TGTGCCAGCGGCGAGAATAGGGGGGCAGGCGCAGATACGCAGTATTTT. The full variable domain, rest sourced from reference TRBV28 and TRBJ2-3, is DVKVTQSSRYLVKRTGEKVFLECVQDMDHENMFWYRQDPGLGLRLIYFSYDVKMKEKGDIPEGYSVSREKKERFSLILESASTNQTSMYLCASGENRGAGADTQYFGPGTRLTVL.

This clone has only a few counts. This rearrangement joins TRBV7-2 to TRBJ1-4, with a weak D call TRBD1 (6 bases). The germline V gene has CDR1 SGHTA and CDR2 FQGNSA. Deletions cut 5 bases from V and 4 bases from J, with 14 bases between. This CDR3 contains 15 residues. CDR3 bases: TGTGCCAGCAGCCTCAGACAGGCCCATAATGAAAAACTGTTTTTT. Translating gives CASSLRQAHNEKLFF.

This chain connects TRBV11-3 to TRBJ2-1; 7 positions agree with TRBD2. The CDR3 totals 16 residues. Germline V gene data show CDR1 as SGHNT and CDR2 as YENEEA. The V and J ends lost 3 bases and 0 bases, in that order; junction bases with no gene match: 5. The CDR3 nucleotides are TGTGCCAGCAGCTTTGGGGGGGATCCCTCCTACAATGAGCAGTTCTTC. This encodes CASSFGGDPSYNEQFF.

The chain carries TRBV5-1 and TRBJ2-2, with TRBD2 matching 9 bases. V lost 3 bases, J lost 5 bases, and 8 bases stayed unmatched. The CDR3 loop spans 16 amino acids. From germline, CDR1 is SGHRS and CDR2 YFSETQ. The chain's CDR3 is CASSYIAGVLTGELFF. The CDR3 DNA follows: TGCGCCAGCAGCTATATAGCGGGAGTTTTGACCGGGGAGCTGTTTTTT.

The rearrangement uses TRBV10-1 and TRBJ2-1; 10 bases line up with TRBD2. Germline CDR1 and CDR2: WNHNN and SYGVQD (reference sequence). Germline trimming cut 3 bases from V and 6 bases from J; bases unmatched to any gene: 8. The CDR3 contains 16 residues. CDR3 protein: CASSDPSGRGVNEQFF. The CDR3 nucleotides are TGCGCCAGCAGTGATCCTAGCGGGAGAGGGGTCAATGAGCAGTTCTTC.

J is TRBJ1-5 and V is TRBV12-2; the DNA was not compared with TRBD1, the D call given in the table. TRBV12-2 is a pseudogene segment. This CDR3 spans 15 amino acids. The CDR3 DNA sequence: TGTGCAAGTCGCTTCCGGCAGGGGGTTTCTAAGCCCCAGCATTTT. Residues: CASRFRQGVSKPQHF.

V usage is TRBV9 and J usage is TRBJ2-2; weak D call: TRBD2 (6 bases). The germline V gene has CDR1 SGDLS and CDR2 YYNGEE. V shed 3 bases and J shed 5 bases, with 14 bases lying between them. CDR3 length equals 15 residues. In DNA, the CDR3 is TGTGCCAGCAGCGGCAGGGACTCTACAACCGGGGAGCTGTTTTTT. Protein sequence: CASSGRDSTTGELFF.

This chain links TRBV3-1 (or the pseudogene TRBV3-2) with TRBJ1-5; 9 bases align to TRBD1. Germline V lookup: CDR1 LGHDT, CDR2 YNNKEL (reference sequence). The CDR3 extends over 18 amino acids. Trimming cost V 3 bases and J 0 bases; bases outside gene matches: 9. The DNA for the CDR3 is TGTGCCAGCAGCCAGACCCGGGACAGGGAAATTAGCAATCAGCCCCAGCATTTT. It yields the protein CASSQTRDREISNQPQHF.

V is TRBV6-4 and J is TRBJ2-2; D call uncertain. CDR1 and CDR2 from the germline V gene are MRHNA and SNTAGT. V was pared by 10 bases and J by 7 bases, with 10 bases between. This CDR3 spans 11 amino acids. This chain's CDR3 is CAIPIYGELFF. CDR3 nucleotides: TGTGCCATTCCGATCTACGGGGAGCTGTTTTTT.

The chain carries TRBV27 and TRBJ2-1, with 8 bases matching TRBD2. Germline CDR1 reads MNHEY; CDR2 reads SMNVEV (reference sequence). Trimming removed 4 bases from V and 8 bases from J; junction bases left unmatched: 10. This CDR3 spans 15 amino acids. In nucleotides, the CDR3 is TGTGCCAGCAGTTCTGCGGGAGGCGTCCGACATGAGCAGTTCTTC. It is translated as CASSSAGGVRHEQFF.

The J gene is TRBJ1-5, the V gene TRBV29-1; the D is unclear. Germline V gene data show CDR1 as SQVTM and CDR2 as ANQGSEA. CDR3 size: 12 residues. Trimming pared 7 bases from V and 0 bases from J, leaving 7 bases between. CDR3 bases: TGCAGCGCCCGCGATAGCAATCAGCCCCAGCATTTT. Its protein product is CSARDSNQPQHF.

The J gene is TRBJ2-7, the V gene TRBV7-8; no definite D call. The V end lost 5 bases, the J end lost 2 bases, and 13 bases lay between the germline ends. Germline CDR1 SGHVS, CDR2 FQNEAQ. This CDR3 has 14 residues. CDR3 nucleotides: TGTGCCAGCAGCCCCCGTAGGGTTCCCTACGAGCAGTACTTC. This sequence encodes CASSPRRVPYEQYF.

The chain couples TRBV7-9 to TRBJ1-1; D unresolved. With 5 bases removed from V and 9 bases from J, the gap between germline ends came to 13 bases. The CDR3 runs 12 residues. Germline CDR1 is SEHNR and CDR2 is FQNEAQ (reference sequence). This CDR3 reads CASSLTWEQAFF. Here the CDR3 DNA reads TGTGCCAGCAGCCTGACCTGGGAGCAAGCTTTCTTT.

The rearrangement uses TRBV5-4 and TRBJ2-7, with D possibly being TRBD1 (6 bases). CDR1 and CDR2 from the germline V gene are SGHNT and YYREEE (reference sequence). The length of the CDR3 is 13 residues. The V gene lost 4 bases and the J gene lost 4 bases, with 12 bases spanning the gap. The CDR3 nucleotides read TGTGCCAGCAGCCCGGGACAAGAATACGAGCAGTACTTC. As protein: CASSPGQEYEQYF.